Reported below is one TCR beta chain. Its antigen remains unknown. CDR1 SGHTA and CDR2 FQGNSA come from the germline V gene. There are 12 residues in the CDR3. Trimming shortened V by 5 bases and J by 8 bases, and 12 bases separated the two germline ends. The data stem from a study of cytomegalovirus exposure and HLA in healthy donors. Study in general: Earlier, 150 million to 200 million T cells were analyzed, and 117 million unique TCR beta sequences were found among them. As released early, the data held roughly 85 million unique TCRs from HLA-typed donors.

Study-wide points: A later analysis showed HLA-associated TCR beta chains outstripping equally common others in clonal expansion.

60 Vbeta and 13 Jbeta primers were used in PCR. Profiled with immunoSEQ multiplex PCR; TCRdb holds only in-frame clones, not every one. The sample holds around 170,000 clones, around 77% seen once. The source material was PBMCs. The TCR originated in a man between 60 and 70 years old in good health and CMV-seronegative. This chain uses TRBV7-2 with TRBJ1-2; D not resolved. CDR3 nucleotides: TGTGCCAGCAGCACCTTGTCGAGGGGCTACACCTTC. Its translation is CASSTLSRGYTF.